This record looks at one T cell receptor (beta chain) sequence and its context. This sample was included in a study of blood T cells in healthy people across ages. V was clipped by 0 bases and J by 5 bases, with 11 bases between them. Germline-derived CDR1 and CDR2 are LGHDT and YNNKEL (reference sequence). The CDR3 extends over 15 amino acids. Sample-barcoded 5' priming and a J-beta primer mix drove a second PCR of roughly 6 to 12 cycles. Tags on each cDNA molecule came from a template-switch adaptor with 12 random nucleotides. A single record per CDR3 protein comes from TCRdb applying MiXCR to the 5' RACE reads. The data hold about a million distinct CDR3 sequences, with 35% to 40% observed a single time.

The chain joins TRBV3-1 to TRBJ1-3; no clear D. This clonotype was sampled from a man aged 18 to 35 in good health. The sample comprised blood. CDR3 region: CASSQDFLARNTIYF. The CDR3 region has the DNA TGTGCCAGCAGCCAAGATTTTTTGGCCCGAAACACCATATATTTT. The complete variable domain, with remaining parts taken from reference TRBV3-1 and TRBJ1-3, reads DTAVSQTPKYLVTQMGNDKSIKCEQNLGHDTMYWYKQDSKKFLKIMFSYNNKELIINETVPNRFSPKSPDKAHLNLHINSLELGDSAVYFCASSQDFLARNTIYFGEGSWLTVV.